There are many counts of the clone carrying this T cell receptor (beta chain). Its antigen is unidentified. A Clinical Activity Score of at least 3, a NOSPECS grade of at least 4 and a duration under 3 months were recorded in the ophthalmopathy patients. Based on clinical symptoms, serum thyroxine and TRAb, thyroid ultrasound and orbital computed tomography, diagnoses were reached. CDR1 MNHEY and CDR2 SMNVEV come from the germline V gene (reference sequence). This CDR3 has 11 amino acids. Trimming took off 6 bases at V and 7 bases at J, with 9 bases between the two ends. The data belong to a study of T cells in Graves' hyperthyroidism and ophthalmopathy. General observations from the study: Ophthalmopathy was model-predicted a median about 6.7 months pre-onset. Most expanded thyroid clonotypes above 0.001 recurred in blood.

The source material, RNA transcripts, was used to amplify TCR beta CDR3 regions. HTBI primers were used for first-round RT-PCR of the TCR CDR3. TCRdb redid the calling of the multiplex PCR reads with MiXCR, one entry per CDR3 protein. The repertoire holds about 350,000 distinct CDR3 sequences, 15% to 20% seen once, with about a sixth in the top ten. This chain joins TRBV27 and TRBJ1-2; the D gene is possibly TRBD1 (5 bases). The sequencing sample was made of blood. This clonotype was sampled from a woman aged 40 to 50 with Graves' ophthalmopathy. CDR3 protein: CASRWRGGYTF. CDR3 in DNA: TGTGCCAGCAGGTGGAGGGGTGGCTACACCTTC.